This T cell receptor (beta chain) comes out of a study of T cell changes during pregnancy in multiple sclerosis. This clone was found once. The CDR3 is 15 residues long. Germline-derived CDR1 and CDR2 are SNHLY and FYNNEI. J gave up 2 bases and V 6 bases, and 8 bases lay outside the gene matches. Sequencing was performed with immunoSEQ multiplex PCR; in TCRdb, only in-frame clones are kept and a portion is missing. Altogether about 38,000 clones are present, 90% to 95% being singletons, with the ten largest covering about 8.3%. This TCR was sampled from a female donor with multiple sclerosis, enrolled in a pregnancy study. This sample comprised CD8+ T cells from peripheral blood mononuclear cells, obtained in the third trimester of pregnancy. The chain couples TRBV2 to TRBJ2-7; 9 bases line up with TRBD2. The CDR3 DNA follows: TGTGCCAGCAGACCAGCGGGGGGTCCCCCCTACGAGCAGTACTTC. Amino acid sequence: CASRPAGGPPYEQYF.